This TCR beta chain was observed in a study of post-analysis software for immune sequencing data. Study-level points and caveats: Included in a set of about 5 TRBV segments more frequent in patients than controls were TRBV5-6, TRBV5-1 and TRBV20-1. Clustering by F measure revealed strong co-clustering among samples prepared together in one batch. In multiple sclerosis, normalized Chao1 diversity was significantly below that of controls.

Germline values: CDR1 SGHAT, CDR2 FQNNGV. The CDR3 contains 19 residues. V was clipped by 1 base and J by 0 bases, with 19 bases between them. Sequencing libraries made from TCR beta cDNA carried unique molecular identifiers. Input amounts of 1 to 10 million T cells were used. These gave about 500,000 cDNA molecules, so each molecule approximated one T cell. MiXCR was run by TCRdb on the PCR reads, yielding one entry per CDR3 protein. The data hold about 540,000 distinct CDR3 sequences, with around a third observed a single time. This clonotype was detected only a few times. The target antigen is unknown.

The receptor was derived from a girl aged 2-17 years with multiple sclerosis. Sequencing was done on a sample of blood. The rearrangement links TRBV11-2 to TRBJ2-1; D could derive from TRBD1 or TRBD2 (6 bases each). CDR3 sequence reads: CASSLGRTGGLSSYNEQFF. CDR3 nucleotides: TGTGCCAGCAGCTTAGGACGTACCGGGGGCTTAAGCTCCTACAATGAGCAGTTCTTC.